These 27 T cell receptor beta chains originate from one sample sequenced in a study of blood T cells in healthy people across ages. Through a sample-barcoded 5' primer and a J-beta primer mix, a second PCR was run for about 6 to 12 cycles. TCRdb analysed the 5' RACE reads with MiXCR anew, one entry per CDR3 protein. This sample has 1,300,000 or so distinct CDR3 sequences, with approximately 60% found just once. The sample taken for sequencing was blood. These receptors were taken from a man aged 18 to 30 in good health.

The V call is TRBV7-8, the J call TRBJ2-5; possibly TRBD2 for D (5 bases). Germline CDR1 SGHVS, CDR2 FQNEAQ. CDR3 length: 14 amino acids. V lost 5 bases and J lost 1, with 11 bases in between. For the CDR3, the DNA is TGTGCCAGCAGCCATAAGCGGATCCAAGAGACCCAGTACTTC. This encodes CASSHKRIQETQYF. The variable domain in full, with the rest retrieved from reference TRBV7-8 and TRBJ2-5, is GAGVSQSPRYKVAKRGQDVALRCDPISGHVSLFWYQQALGQGPEFLTYFQNEAQLDKSGLPSDRFFAERPEGSVSTLKIQRTQQEDSAVYLCASSHKRIQETQYFGPGTRLLVL.

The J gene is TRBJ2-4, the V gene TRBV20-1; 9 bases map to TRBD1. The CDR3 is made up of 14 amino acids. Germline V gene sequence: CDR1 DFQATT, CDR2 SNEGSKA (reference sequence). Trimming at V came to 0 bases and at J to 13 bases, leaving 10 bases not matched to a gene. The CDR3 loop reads CSARDPRTGVEQYF. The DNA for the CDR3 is TGCAGTGCTAGAGATCCCCGGACAGGGGTTGAGCAGTACTTC.

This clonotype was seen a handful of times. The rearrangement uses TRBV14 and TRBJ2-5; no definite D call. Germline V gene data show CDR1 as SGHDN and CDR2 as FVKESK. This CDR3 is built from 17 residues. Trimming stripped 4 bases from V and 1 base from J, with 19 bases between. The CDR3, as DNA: TGTGCCAGCAGCCTACGTCCCGTAGGGCGCAGCCAAGAGACCCAGTACTTC. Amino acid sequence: CASSLRPVGRSQETQYF.

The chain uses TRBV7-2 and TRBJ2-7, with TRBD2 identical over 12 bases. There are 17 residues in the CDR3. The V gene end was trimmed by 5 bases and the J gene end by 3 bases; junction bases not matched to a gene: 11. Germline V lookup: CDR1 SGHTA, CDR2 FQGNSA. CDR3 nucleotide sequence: TGTGCCAGCAGCCCGGGGACTAGCGGGCTAATACTCTACGAGCAGTACTTC. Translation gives CASSPGTSGLILYEQYF. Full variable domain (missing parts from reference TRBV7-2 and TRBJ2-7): GAGVSQSPSNKVTEKGKDVELRCDPISGHTALYWYRQSLGQGLEFLIYFQGNSAPDKSGLPSDRFSAERTGGSVSTLTIQRTQQEDSAVYLCASSPGTSGLILYEQYFGPGTRLTVT.

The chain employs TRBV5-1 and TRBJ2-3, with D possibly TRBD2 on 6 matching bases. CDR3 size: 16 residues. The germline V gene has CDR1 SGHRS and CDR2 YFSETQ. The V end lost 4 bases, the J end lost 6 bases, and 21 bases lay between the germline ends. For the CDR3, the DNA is TGCGCCAGCAGCCCGCTGCCTGGCGGGACCGGTGATACGCAGTATTTT. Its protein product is CASSPLPGGTGDTQYF.

CDR3 region: CASSFLANPQYF. CDR3 coding DNA: TGTGCCAGCAGCTTTCTAGCGAACCCGCAGTACTTC. The chain couples TRBV7-6 to TRBJ2-7; D perhaps matches TRBD2 (6 bases). With 3 bases removed from V and 9 bases from J, the gap between germline ends came to 12 bases. Per germline, CDR1 SGHVS and CDR2 FNYEAQ. The CDR3 sequence is 12 residues long.

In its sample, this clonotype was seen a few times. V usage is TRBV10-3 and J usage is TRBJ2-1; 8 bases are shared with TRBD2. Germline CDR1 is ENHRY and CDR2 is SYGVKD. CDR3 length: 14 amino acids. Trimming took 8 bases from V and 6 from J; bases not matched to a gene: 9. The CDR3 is CAIEPAGEGNEQFF. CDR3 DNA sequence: TGTGCCATCGAACCAGCGGGGGAGGGCAATGAGCAGTTCTTC.

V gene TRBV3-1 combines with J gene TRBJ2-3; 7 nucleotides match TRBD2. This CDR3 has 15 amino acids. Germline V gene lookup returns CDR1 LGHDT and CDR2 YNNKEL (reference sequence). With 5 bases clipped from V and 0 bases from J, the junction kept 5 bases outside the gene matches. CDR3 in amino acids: CASSKSGVSTDTQYF. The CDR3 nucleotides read TGTGCCAGCAGCAAGAGCGGGGTGAGCACAGATACGCAGTATTTT.

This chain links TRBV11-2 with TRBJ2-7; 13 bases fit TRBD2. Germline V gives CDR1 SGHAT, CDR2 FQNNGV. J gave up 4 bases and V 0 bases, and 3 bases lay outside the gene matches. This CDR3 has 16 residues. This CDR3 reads CASSLDWTSGSYEQYF. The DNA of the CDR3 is TGTGCCAGCAGCTTAGATTGGACTAGCGGGAGTTACGAGCAGTACTTC.

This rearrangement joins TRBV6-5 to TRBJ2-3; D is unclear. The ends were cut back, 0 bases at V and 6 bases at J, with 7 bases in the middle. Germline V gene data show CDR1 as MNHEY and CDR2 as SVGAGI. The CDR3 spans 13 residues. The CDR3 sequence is CASSYSSWDTQYF. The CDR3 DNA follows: TGTGCCAGCAGTTACTCGAGTTGGGATACGCAGTATTTT.

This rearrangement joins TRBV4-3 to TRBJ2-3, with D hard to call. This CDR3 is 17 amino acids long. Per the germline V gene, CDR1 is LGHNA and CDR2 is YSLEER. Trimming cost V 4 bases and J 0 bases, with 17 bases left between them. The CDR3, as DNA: TGCGCCAGCAGCCTAAACGGCTACTACGAGAGCACAGATACGCAGTATTTT. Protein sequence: CASSLNGYYESTDTQYF.

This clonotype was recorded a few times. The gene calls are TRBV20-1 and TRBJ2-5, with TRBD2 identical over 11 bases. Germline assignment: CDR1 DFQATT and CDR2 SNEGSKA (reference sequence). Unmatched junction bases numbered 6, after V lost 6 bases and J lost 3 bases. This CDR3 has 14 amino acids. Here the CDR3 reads CSAVWGLAEETQYF. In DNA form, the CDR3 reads TGCAGTGCCGTCTGGGGACTAGCGGAAGAGACCCAGTACTTC.

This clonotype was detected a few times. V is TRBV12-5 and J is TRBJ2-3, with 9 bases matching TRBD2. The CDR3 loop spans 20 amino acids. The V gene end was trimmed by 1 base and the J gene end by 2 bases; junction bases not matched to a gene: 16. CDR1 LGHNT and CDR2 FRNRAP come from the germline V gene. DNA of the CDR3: TGTGCTAGTGGTTTGGATCTGACTAGCGGCCAAATAAGGTACACAGATACGCAGTATTTT. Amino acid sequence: CASGLDLTSGQIRYTDTQYF.

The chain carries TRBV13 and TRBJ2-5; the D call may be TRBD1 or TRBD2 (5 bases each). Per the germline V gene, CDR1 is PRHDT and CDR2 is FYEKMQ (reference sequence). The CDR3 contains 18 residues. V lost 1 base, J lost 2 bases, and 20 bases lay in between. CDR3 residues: CASSLVTGTTGRQETQYF. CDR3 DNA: TGTGCCAGCAGCTTAGTTACCGGGACCACGGGTCGTCAAGAGACCCAGTACTTC.

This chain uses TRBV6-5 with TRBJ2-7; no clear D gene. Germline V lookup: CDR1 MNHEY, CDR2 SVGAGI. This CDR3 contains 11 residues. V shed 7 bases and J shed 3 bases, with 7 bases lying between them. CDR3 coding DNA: TGTGCCAGCATGTGGAACTACGAGCAGTACTTC. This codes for CASMWNYEQYF.

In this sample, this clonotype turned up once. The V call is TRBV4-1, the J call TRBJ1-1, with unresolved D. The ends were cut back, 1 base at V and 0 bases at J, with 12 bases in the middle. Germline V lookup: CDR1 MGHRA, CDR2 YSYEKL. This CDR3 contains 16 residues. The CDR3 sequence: CASSQGRVSMNTEAFF. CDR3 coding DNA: TGCGCCAGCAGCCAAGGGAGGGTGTCCATGAACACTGAAGCTTTCTTT.

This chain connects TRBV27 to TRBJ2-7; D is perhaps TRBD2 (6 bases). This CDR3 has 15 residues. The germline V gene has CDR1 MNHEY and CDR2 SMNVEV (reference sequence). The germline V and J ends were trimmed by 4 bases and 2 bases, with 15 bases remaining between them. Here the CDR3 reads CASSSTGGKTYEQYF. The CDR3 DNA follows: TGTGCCAGCAGTTCCACCGGGGGAAAAACCTACGAGCAGTACTTC.

The CDR3 DNA is TGCAGCGTTGAGGAGGGGGTTGAAAAACTGTTTTTT. As protein: CSVEEGVEKLFF. The chain combines TRBV29-1 with TRBJ1-4; weak D call: TRBD1 (6 bases). The V and J ends lost 3 bases and 7 bases respectively, with 9 bases between them. Germline V CDR1 and CDR2: SQVTM, ANQGSEA. There are 12 residues in the CDR3.

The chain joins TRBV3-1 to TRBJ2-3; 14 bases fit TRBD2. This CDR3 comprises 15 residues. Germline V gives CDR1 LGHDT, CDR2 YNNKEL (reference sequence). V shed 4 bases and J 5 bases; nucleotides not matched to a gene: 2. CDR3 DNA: TGTGCCAGCAGCCGACTAGCGGGGGGGCAAGATACGCAGTATTTT. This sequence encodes CASSRLAGGQDTQYF.

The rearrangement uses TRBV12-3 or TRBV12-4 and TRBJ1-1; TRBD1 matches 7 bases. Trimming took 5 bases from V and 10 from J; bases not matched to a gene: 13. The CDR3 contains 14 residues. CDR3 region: CASSPWTGYEIAFF. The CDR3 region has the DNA TGTGCCAGCAGTCCCTGGACAGGCTACGAGATAGCTTTCTTT.

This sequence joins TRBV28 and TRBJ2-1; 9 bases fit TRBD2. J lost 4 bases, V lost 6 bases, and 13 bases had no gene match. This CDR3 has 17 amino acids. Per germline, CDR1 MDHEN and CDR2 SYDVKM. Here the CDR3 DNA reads TGTGCCAGCAGCCCCGTCTTAGCGGGGGACTATTACAATGAGCAGTTCTTC. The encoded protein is CASSPVLAGDYYNEQFF.

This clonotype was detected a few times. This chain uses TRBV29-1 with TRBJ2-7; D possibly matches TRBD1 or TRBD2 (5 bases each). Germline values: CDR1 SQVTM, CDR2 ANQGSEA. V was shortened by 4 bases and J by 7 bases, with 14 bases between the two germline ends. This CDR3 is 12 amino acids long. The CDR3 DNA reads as TGCAGCGTTGGGGACCCCACGGGAGAGCAGTACTTC. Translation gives CSVGDPTGEQYF.

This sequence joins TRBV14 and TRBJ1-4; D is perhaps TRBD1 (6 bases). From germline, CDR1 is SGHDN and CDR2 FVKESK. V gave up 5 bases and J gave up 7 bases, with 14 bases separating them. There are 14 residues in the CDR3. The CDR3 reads CASSKWGGGEKLFF. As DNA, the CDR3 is TGTGCCAGCAGCAAGTGGGGGGGCGGTGAAAAACTGTTTTTT. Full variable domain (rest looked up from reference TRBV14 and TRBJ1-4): EAGVTQFPSHSVIEKGQTVTLRCDPISGHDNLYWYRRVMGKEIKFLLHFVKESKQDESGMPNNRFLAERTGGTYSTLKVQPAELEDSGVYFCASSKWGGGEKLFFGSGTQLSVL.

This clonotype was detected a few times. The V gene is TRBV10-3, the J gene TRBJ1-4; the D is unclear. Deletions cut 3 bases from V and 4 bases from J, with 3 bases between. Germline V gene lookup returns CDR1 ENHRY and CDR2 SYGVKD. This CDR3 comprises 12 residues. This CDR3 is CAISDSNEKLFF. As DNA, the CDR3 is TGTGCCATCAGTGACAGTAATGAAAAACTGTTTTTT.

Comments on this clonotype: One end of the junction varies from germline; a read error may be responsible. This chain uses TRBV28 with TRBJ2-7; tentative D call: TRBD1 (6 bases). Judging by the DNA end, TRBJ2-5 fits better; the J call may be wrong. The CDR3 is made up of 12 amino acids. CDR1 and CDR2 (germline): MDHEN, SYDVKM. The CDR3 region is CACRQTGKTQYF. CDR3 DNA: TGTGCCTGCAGGCAAACAGGGAAGACCCAGTACTTC.

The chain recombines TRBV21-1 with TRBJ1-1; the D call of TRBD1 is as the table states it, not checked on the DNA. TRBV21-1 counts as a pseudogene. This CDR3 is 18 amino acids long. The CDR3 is CASSKAGGGTGFGTEAFF. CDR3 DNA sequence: TGTGCCAGCAGCAAAGCGGGGGGTGGTACAGGGTTCGGTACTGAAGCTTTCTTT.

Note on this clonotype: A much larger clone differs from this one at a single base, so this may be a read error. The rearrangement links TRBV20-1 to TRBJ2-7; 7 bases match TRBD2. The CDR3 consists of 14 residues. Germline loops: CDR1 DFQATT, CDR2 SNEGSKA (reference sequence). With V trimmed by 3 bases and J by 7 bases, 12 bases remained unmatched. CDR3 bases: TGCAGTGCTAGTGCGGGACTAATCGCCGGTGAGCAGTACTTC. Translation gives CSASAGLIAGEQYF.